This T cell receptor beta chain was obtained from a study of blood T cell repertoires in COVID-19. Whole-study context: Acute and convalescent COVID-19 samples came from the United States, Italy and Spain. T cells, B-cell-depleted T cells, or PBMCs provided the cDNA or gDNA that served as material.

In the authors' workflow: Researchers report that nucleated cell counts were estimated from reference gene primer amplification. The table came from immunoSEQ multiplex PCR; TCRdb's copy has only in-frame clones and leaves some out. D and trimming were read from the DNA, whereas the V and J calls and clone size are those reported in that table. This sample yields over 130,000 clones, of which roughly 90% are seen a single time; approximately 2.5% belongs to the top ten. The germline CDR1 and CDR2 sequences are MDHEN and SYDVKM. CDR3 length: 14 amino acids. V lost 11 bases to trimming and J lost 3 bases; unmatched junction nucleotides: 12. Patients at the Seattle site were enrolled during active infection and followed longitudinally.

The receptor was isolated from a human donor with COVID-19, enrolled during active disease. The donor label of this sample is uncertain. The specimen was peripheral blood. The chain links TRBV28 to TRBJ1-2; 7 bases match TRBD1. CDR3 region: CAESNTGAYYGYTF. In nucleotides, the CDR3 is TGTGCCGAGTCTAATACAGGGGCCTACTATGGCTACACCTTC.